Below, 3 T cell receptor beta chains from the same sample are listed, as sequenced in a study of cytomegalovirus exposure and HLA in healthy donors. 13 Jbeta primers and 60 Vbeta primers were used for the PCR. Generated by immunoSEQ multiplex PCR, the TCRdb table keeps only in-frame clones and is missing some. The table lists about 130,000 clones, about four fifths of them singletons. The source material was PBMCs. These receptor sequences come from a man aged 25 to 45 in good health and CMV-seronegative.

The chain links TRBV5-8 to TRBJ2-7; no reliable D call. The CDR3 is made up of 13 amino acids. Trimming cost V 2 bases and J 3 bases, with 9 bases left between them. Germline V gene sequence: CDR1 SGHTS, CDR2 YDEGEE. DNA of the CDR3: TGTGCCAGCAGCTTAGCCGCAAACTACGAGCAGTACTTC. Protein product: CASSLAANYEQYF.

The sample holds one count of this clone. The J gene is TRBJ2-5, the V gene TRBV30; D might be TRBD2 (6 bases). CDR1 is GTSNPN and CDR2 is SVGIG in the germline V gene (reference sequence). The CDR3 length is 14 residues. V dropped 3 bases and J dropped 4 bases, with 15 bases sitting between them. In nucleotides, the CDR3 is TGTGCCTGGAGCCCATGGACTAAGTCAGAGACCCAGTACTTC. As protein: CAWSPWTKSETQYF.

The chain is built from TRBV5-6 and TRBJ1-1; D not certain. This CDR3 has 13 amino acids. Germline loops: CDR1 SGHDT, CDR2 YYEEEE. Trimming pared 0 bases from V and 11 bases from J, leaving 14 bases between. The CDR3 region has the DNA TGTGCCAGCAGCTTGGGTCAGCCCTCGGGGGCTTTCTTT. This translates into CASSLGQPSGAFF.